This T cell receptor beta chain was sequenced for a study of blood T cell repertoires in COVID-19. Across the whole study: The samples span acute and convalescent COVID-19 from the United States, Italy and Spain. T cells, B-cell-depleted T cells, or PBMCs supplied cDNA or gDNA.

Trimming shortened V by 3 bases and J by 0 bases, and 9 bases separated the two germline ends. Germline V gene data show CDR1 as SGHAT and CDR2 as FQNNGV. This CDR3 spans 15 amino acids. This clone was found a few times. Original analysis: Reference gene primer amplification yielded estimated nucleated cell counts. Only in-frame clones appear in the TCRdb table, and some are missing; sequencing was by immunoSEQ multiplex PCR. D and trimming were read from the DNA, whereas the V and J calls and clone size are those reported in that table. The table has about 300,000 clones, more than 70% seen once. Sequencing was carried out using peripheral blood. This chain connects TRBV11-2 to TRBJ2-1; D unclear. This TCR was sampled from a woman in her forties or fifties with acute or convalescent COVID-19. Here the CDR3 DNA reads TGTGCCAGCAGCTTCGGCGGCAGCTCCTACAATGAGCAGTTCTTC. As protein: CASSFGGSSYNEQFF.